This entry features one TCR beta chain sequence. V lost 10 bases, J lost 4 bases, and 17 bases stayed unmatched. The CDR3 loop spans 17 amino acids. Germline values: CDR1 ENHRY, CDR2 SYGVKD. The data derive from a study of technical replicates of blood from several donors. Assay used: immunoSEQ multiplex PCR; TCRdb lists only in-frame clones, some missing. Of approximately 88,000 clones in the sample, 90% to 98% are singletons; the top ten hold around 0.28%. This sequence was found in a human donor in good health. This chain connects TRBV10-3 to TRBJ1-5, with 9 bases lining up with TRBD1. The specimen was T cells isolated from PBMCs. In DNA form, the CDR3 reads TGTGCCAGCTCAATCGGACAGGGGTTGAATGCAAATCAGCCCCAGCATTTT. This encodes CASSIGQGLNANQPQHF.